A selection of T cell receptor beta chains follows, all from one sample in a study of post-analysis software for immune sequencing data. TCRdb independently ran MiXCR on the PCR reads; one entry per CDR3 protein. The sample consists of approximately 660,000 distinct CDR3 sequences, around 64% of them appearing once. Input material: blood. The receptor set was obtained from a girl aged 2 to 10 with multiple sclerosis. The CDR3 runs from the conserved cysteine through the conserved F or W. D genes are given only for firm matches. Clone size, where shown, is once, few, many, or a class for clones that have expanded.

size: NA
V: TRBV7-2
D: TRBD1
J: TRBJ2-5
CDR3: CASSLAPPGTGLGEQYF
DNA: TGTGCCAGCAGCTTAGCCCCCCCCGGGACAGGGCTGGGAGAGCAGTACTTC

size: few
V: TRBV29-1
D: TRBD2
J: TRBJ2-1
CDR3: CSAWAGGSHNEQFF
DNA: TGCAGCGCTTGGGCGGGAGGGTCCCACAATGAGCAGTTCTTC

size: NA
V: TRBV11-2
D: TRBD1
J: TRBJ1-1
CDR3: CASSFRQGRRTEAFF
DNA: TGTGCCAGCAGCTTTAGACAGGGGAGGAGGACAGAAGCTTTCTTT

size: NA
V: TRBV12-3/TRBV12-4
D: NA
J: TRBJ2-7
CDR3: CASSQEQSPSYEQYF
DNA: TGTGCCAGCAGCCAAGAACAGAGCCCTTCCTACGAGCAGTACTTC

size: NA
V: TRBV20-1
D: NA
J: TRBJ2-3
CDR3: CSAQLTSTDTQYF
DNA: TGCAGTGCTCAGCTGACCAGCACAGATACGCAGTATTTT

size: few
V: TRBV7-2
D: NA
J: TRBJ1-2
CDR3: CASSPTGGYTF
DNA: TGTGCCAGCAGCCCTACCGGTGGCTACACCTTC

size: NA
V: TRBV4-1
D: NA
J: TRBJ2-4
CDR3: CASSQQDSRVAKNIQYF
DNA: TGCGCCAGCAGCCAACAGGACAGCAGGGTGGCCAAAAACATTCAGTACTTC

size: NA
V: TRBV11-2
D: NA
J: TRBJ2-7
CDR3: CASSLRPEEAQYF
DNA: TGTGCCAGCAGCTTAAGACCGGAGGAGGCCCAGTACTTC

size: NA
V: TRBV6-5
D: TRBD2
J: TRBJ2-7
CDR3: CASGLLAGAGYEQYF
DNA: TGTGCCAGCGGCCTGTTAGCGGGAGCAGGGTACGAGCAGTACTTC

size: NA
V: TRBV9
D: NA
J: TRBJ2-1
CDR3: CASSVYGGSEQFF
DNA: TGTGCCAGCAGCGTATACGGGGGCAGTGAGCAGTTCTTC

size: NA
V: TRBV4-3
D: TRBD1
J: TRBJ2-1
CDR3: CASSRKTGRNEQFF
DNA: TGCGCCAGCAGCCGTAAGACAGGGCGCAATGAGCAGTTCTTC

size: few
V: TRBV5-1
D: TRBD1
J: TRBJ2-3
CDR3: CASRQGTGRQDTQYF
DNA: TGCGCCAGCAGGCAGGGGACAGGGCGACAAGATACGCAGTATTTT

size: NA
V: TRBV12-3/TRBV12-4
D: TRBD2
J: TRBJ2-1
CDR3: CASSLAPPGSGRANEQFF
DNA: TGTGCCAGCAGTTTAGCTCCTCCGGGGAGCGGGAGGGCCAATGAGCAGTTCTTC

size: NA
V: TRBV4-1
D: TRBD1
J: TRBJ1-2
CDR3: CASSLHLGQPKVYGYTF
DNA: TGCGCCAGCAGCCTCCACCTGGGACAGCCAAAGGTCTATGGCTACACCTTC

size: NA
V: TRBV6-5
D: NA
J: TRBJ2-1
CDR3: CASCSYNEQFF
DNA: TGTGCCAGCTGCTCGTACAATGAGCAGTTCTTC

size: NA
V: TRBV4-1
D: NA
J: TRBJ2-7
CDR3: CASSQAAGHYEQYF
DNA: TGCGCCAGCAGCCAAGCCGCCGGGCACTACGAGCAGTACTTC

size: NA
V: TRBV20-1
D: TRBD2
J: TRBJ2-7
CDR3: CSASIAGGEQYF
DNA: TGCAGTGCTAGTATCGCGGGAGGGGAGCAGTACTTC

size: NA
V: TRBV11-2
D: NA
J: TRBJ2-7
CDR3: CASSLADRSYEQYF
DNA: TGTGCCAGCAGCTTAGCGGATAGGTCCTACGAGCAGTACTTC

size: NA
V: TRBV29-1
D: NA
J: TRBJ2-1
CDR3: CSVGGRLINEQFF
DNA: TGCAGCGTTGGGGGGCGCTTAATCAATGAGCAGTTCTTC

size: few
V: TRBV11-2
D: TRBD2
J: TRBJ2-1
CDR3: CASSYSSGRGAYNEQFF
DNA: TGTGCCAGCAGCTATTCTAGCGGGAGAGGCGCCTACAATGAGCAGTTCTTC

size: few
V: TRBV20-1
D: TRBD1
J: TRBJ2-1
CDR3: CSARPRTGEYNEQFF
DNA: TGCAGTGCTAGACCGAGGACAGGTGAATACAATGAGCAGTTCTTC

size: NA
V: TRBV20-1
D: TRBD1
J: TRBJ2-4
CDR3: CSARVLATGKENIQYF
DNA: TGCAGTGCTAGAGTTTTAGCGACAGGGAAGGAAAACATTCAGTACTTC

size: NA
V: TRBV5-6
D: NA
J: TRBJ2-7
CDR3: CASSLSPLAYEQYF
DNA: TGTGCCAGCAGCTTGTCGCCCCTCGCCTACGAGCAGTACTTC

size: once
V: TRBV6-5
D: NA
J: TRBJ2-4
CDR3: CASKSPGHDKNIQYF
DNA: TGTGCCAGCAAATCCCCGGGGCACGACAAAAACATTCAGTACTTC